Below, 8 T cell receptor beta chains from the same sample are listed, as sequenced in a study of cytomegalovirus exposure and HLA in healthy donors. The PCR made use of 60 Vbeta and 13 Jbeta primers. Using immunoSEQ multiplex PCR, the repertoire was profiled, and TCRdb retains in-frame clones only, with some absent. The sample lists about 180,000 clones, around four fifths occurring once. The sequencing input was PBMCs. The receptors stem from a woman aged 55 to 70 in good health and CMV-seropositive.

The chain uses TRBV29-1 and TRBJ2-4; D is unclear. The CDR3 runs 12 residues. Between the trimmed V and J ends, which lost 3 bases and 4 bases, there was a span of 7 bases. Germline values: CDR1 SQVTM, CDR2 ANQGSEA. The CDR3 DNA follows: TGCAGCGTTGAGAGTAATAAAAACATTCAGTACTTC. Residues: CSVESNKNIQYF.

This chain uses TRBV13 with TRBJ2-3, with D possibly being TRBD1 (6 bases). The CDR3 covers 13 residues. Per germline, CDR1 PRHDT and CDR2 FYEKMQ (reference sequence). V lost 5 bases to trimming and J lost 4 bases, with 10 bases between them. CDR3 sequence reads: CASSVTGSDTQYF. The CDR3, as DNA: TGTGCCAGCAGCGTAACAGGGTCAGATACGCAGTATTTT. Using reference TRBV13 and TRBJ2-3 for the parts outside the CDR3, the full variable domain is AAGVIQSPRHLIKEKRETATLKCYPIPRHDTVYWYQQGPGQDPQFLISFYEKMQSDKGSIPDRFSAQQFSDYHSELNMSSLELGDSALYFCASSVTGSDTQYFGPGTRLTVL.

V gene TRBV6-5 combines with J gene TRBJ1-3, with 7 bases matching TRBD1. V lost 4 bases to trimming and J lost 0 bases; unmatched junction nucleotides: 3. Germline CDR1 is MNHEY and CDR2 is SVGAGI. The CDR3 consists of 15 residues. The CDR3 sequence: CASSSGQDSGNTIYF. The CDR3, as DNA: TGTGCCAGCAGTTCCGGACAGGACTCTGGAAACACCATATATTTT.

A few counts support this clone. The J gene is TRBJ1-6, the V gene TRBV5-1; 9 nucleotides align to TRBD1. The CDR3 loop spans 14 amino acids. The V gene's germline CDR1 is SGHRS and CDR2 YFSETQ. V was pared by 5 bases and J by 7 bases, with 4 bases of the junction left unmatched. The DNA of the CDR3 is TGCGCCAGCAGGGGACAGGGTGGAAATTCACCCCTCCACTTT. This translates into CASRGQGGNSPLHF.

V gene TRBV6-5 combines with J gene TRBJ1-5, with unresolved D. Germline loops: CDR1 MNHEY, CDR2 SVGAGI. The CDR3 is 14 amino acids. V was clipped by 6 bases and J by 1 base, with 10 bases between them. The chain's CDR3 is CASSPRGSNQPQHF. CDR3 nucleotides: TGTGCCAGCAGCCCTCGGGGAAGCAATCAGCCCCAGCATTTT.

The V and J genes are TRBV6-1 and TRBJ2-3; a weak D match, TRBD2 (5 bases). Looked up from germline, CDR1 is MNHNS and CDR2 is SASEGT. CDR3 length: 14 amino acids. Trimming removed 1 base at V and 6 bases at J, with 11 bases between. CDR3 protein: CASSEGGSRDTQYF. In DNA, the CDR3 is TGTGCCAGCAGTGAAGGCGGGTCCCGGGATACGCAGTATTTT.

The chain recombines TRBV28 with TRBJ1-6, with a weak D call TRBD1 (6 bases). CDR3 length: 14 amino acids. The V end was cut by 6 bases, the J end by 5 bases, with 11 bases between. CDR1 and CDR2 (germline): MDHEN, SYDVKM. CDR3 region: CASSSGTNNSPLHF. CDR3 nucleotide sequence: TGTGCCAGCAGCTCCGGGACAAATAATTCACCCCTCCACTTT.

This clone was detected only a few times. The chain uses TRBV7-8 and TRBJ1-6; TRBD1 aligns across 10 bases. Unmatched junction bases numbered 8, after V lost 5 bases and J lost 7 bases. Germline V CDR1 and CDR2: SGHVS, FQNEAQ. This CDR3 spans 16 amino acids. The CDR3 DNA reads as TGTGCCAGCAGCAGCCGAGGACAGGGGGTAAATTCACCCCTCCACTTT. Its protein is CASSSRGQGVNSPLHF.